The 26 T cell receptor beta chains below come from one sample, sequenced in a study of T cell repertoires in ileal Crohn's disease. Indicated time point: neoterminal ileum biopsy at postoperative endoscopy, about 6 months after surgery. Sequencing used immunoSEQ multiplex PCR; TCRdb keeps in-frame clones, though not all of them. Of approximately 11,000 clones listed, about four fifths are singletons. Specimen: ileal tissue. These receptors originate from an adult with Crohn's disease.

The V and J genes are TRBV5-1 and TRBJ1-2; possible D gene TRBD1, 6 bases. Trimming left V 6 bases short and J 2 bases short, with 11 bases between. CDR3 length: 13 amino acids. Germline V CDR1 and CDR2: SGHRS, YFSETQ. As DNA, the CDR3 is TGCGCCAGCACTAACAGGGAGAACTATGGCTACACCTTC. The encoded protein is CASTNRENYGYTF.

The V and J genes are TRBV5-6 and TRBJ1-5; 10 positions match TRBD1. The ends lost 4 bases at V and 5 bases at J; junction bases unmatched: 6. Looked up from germline, CDR1 is SGHDT and CDR2 is YYEEEE. This CDR3 contains 15 residues. The CDR3 region is CASSTGQGGYQPQHF. CDR3 DNA sequence: TGTGCCAGCAGCACCGGACAGGGGGGTTATCAGCCCCAGCATTTT.

This rearrangement joins TRBV11-2 to TRBJ1-6; possibly TRBD1 for D (6 bases). This CDR3 contains 15 residues. Germline V lookup: CDR1 SGHAT, CDR2 FQNNGV. V lost 1 base, J lost 10 bases, and 14 bases lay in between. The CDR3 nucleotides are TGTGCCAGCAGCTTAGTTCAGGGGAACTCCTCACCCCTCCACTTT. This translates into CASSLVQGNSSPLHF.

In this sample, this clone turned up a few times. J is TRBJ1-1 and V is TRBV9; TRBD1 matches at 7 bases. V lost 0 bases, J lost 2 bases, and 4 bases stayed unmatched. The CDR3 sequence is 15 residues long. The germline CDR1 and CDR2 sequences are SGDLS and YYNGEE. The DNA for the CDR3 is TGTGCCAGCAGCGTAGAGGGGGCAGCCAACACTGAAGCTTTCTTT. Protein: CASSVEGAANTEAFF.

A few counts support this clone. J is TRBJ2-7 and V is TRBV11-2, with TRBD1 as a possible D gene (5 bases). This CDR3 has 19 residues. From germline, CDR1 is SGHAT and CDR2 FQNNGV. V shed 5 bases and J shed 2 bases, with 28 bases lying between them. This CDR3 reads CASSDPSGQGSILAYEQYF. The CDR3 DNA follows: TGTGCCAGCAGCGACCCCTCGGGCCAGGGATCTATCCTGGCCTACGAGCAGTACTTC.

The J gene is TRBJ1-2, the V gene TRBV5-1; D uncertain. V was pared by 1 base and J by 8 bases, with 15 bases between. The V gene's germline CDR1 is SGHRS and CDR2 YFSETQ. The CDR3 is 14 residues long. The DNA of the CDR3 is TGCGCCAGCAGCTTGCCGAGCCCGAGGGAAGGCTACACCTTC. Translation: CASSLPSPREGYTF.

By sample share, this clone is medium-sized. The chain carries TRBV18 and TRBJ1-1; TRBD1 agrees at 7 bases. Per the germline V gene, CDR1 is KGHSH and CDR2 is LQKENI. This CDR3 is 17 amino acids long. V was pared by 7 bases and J by 2 bases, with 16 bases of the junction left unmatched. CDR3 in amino acids: CASYLVPQQGPNTEAFF. The CDR3 region has the DNA TGTGCCAGCTACCTTGTCCCCCAACAGGGGCCCAACACTGAAGCTTTCTTT.

The V call is TRBV11-2, the J call TRBJ2-5; D is unclear. Germline V gives CDR1 SGHAT, CDR2 FQNNGV. This CDR3 contains 15 residues. The V end was cut by 3 bases, the J end by 1 base, with 12 bases between. CDR3: CASSFDDGFQETQYF. The CDR3 nucleotides read TGTGCCAGCAGCTTTGATGACGGGTTCCAAGAGACCCAGTACTTC.

The rearrangement joins TRBV7-8 to TRBJ1-5; 7 bases fit TRBD1. In germline, CDR1 is SGHVS, CDR2 FQNEAQ. V lost 5 bases to trimming and J lost 2 bases; unmatched junction nucleotides: 6. This CDR3 is built from 15 residues. The CDR3 region is CASSLGDRRNQPQHF. In nucleotides, the CDR3 is TGTGCCAGCAGCCTAGGGGACAGACGCAATCAGCCCCAGCATTTT.

The genes are TRBV10-3 and TRBJ1-2, with TRBD1 matching 7 bases. Trimming cost V 10 bases and J 0 bases; bases outside gene matches: 5. Germline V gives CDR1 ENHRY, CDR2 SYGVKD. CDR3 size: 13 residues. CDR3 bases: TGTGCCACCACCAGGGGGGCTAACTATGGCTACACCTTC. Protein product: CATTRGANYGYTF.

The V call is TRBV7-6, the J call TRBJ1-6; no clear D gene. V lost 1 base and J 11 bases, leaving 15 bases between the germline ends. This CDR3 has 15 residues. Germline lookup yields CDR1 SGHVS and CDR2 FNYEAQ. DNA for the CDR3: TGTGCCAGCAGCTTAGAGGCGGGAGGGATGACACCCCTCCACTTT. Its translation: CASSLEAGGMTPLHF.

This chain links TRBV30 with TRBJ2-7; D perhaps matches TRBD1 (5 bases). CDR1 and CDR2 (germline): GTSNPN, SVGIG (reference sequence). Trimming took off 4 bases at V and 5 bases at J, with 15 bases between the two ends. The CDR3 is 13 residues long. The CDR3, as DNA: TGTGCCTGGAATACAGGCTTTTTAGACGAGCAGTACTTC. This gives the protein CAWNTGFLDEQYF. Complete variable domain (other parts from reference TRBV30 and TRBJ2-7): SQTIHQWPATLVQPVGSPLSLECTVEGTSNPNLYWYRQAAGRGLQLLFYSVGIGQISSEVPQNLSASRPQDRQFILSSKKLLLSDSGFYLCAWNTGFLDEQYFGPGTRLTVT.

The V and J genes are TRBV19 and TRBJ2-2; D may be TRBD2 (7 bases). CDR1 is LNHDA and CDR2 is SQIVND in the germline V gene (reference sequence). Trimming left V 7 bases short and J 8 bases short, with 14 bases between. This CDR3 has 13 residues. DNA of the CDR3: TGTGCCAGTACCGCGGGGGCCGCTGGGGAGCTGTTTTTT. Encoded protein: CASTAGAAGELFF.

The chain has TRBV5-4 and TRBJ2-2; D call uncertain. This CDR3 region has 15 residues. CDR1 and CDR2 (germline): SGHNT, YYREEE (reference sequence). Trimming left V 1 base short and J 3 bases short, with 10 bases between. The CDR3 DNA sequence: TGTGCCAGCAGCTTGAGGCTGACTGACACCGGGGAGCTGTTTTTT. Amino acid sequence: CASSLRLTDTGELFF.

About this clone itself: A junction end diverges from the germline sequence, so it may reflect a read error. This chain links TRBV18 with TRBJ1-2; D possibly corresponds to TRBD1 (5 bases). The CDR3 length is 18 residues. The V gene's germline CDR1 is KGHSH and CDR2 LQKENI. Here the CDR3 DNA reads TGTGCCAGCTCACCACGGTCGTCCAGGGTAACTGGAAGTGGTAGGACGGCCTTC. Its protein product is CASSPRSSRVTGSGRTAF.

This clone was detected once. The chain couples TRBV5-1 to TRBJ1-5; D unresolved. The CDR3 runs to 13 residues. Trimming pared 3 bases from V and 5 bases from J, leaving 9 bases between. Germline-derived CDR1 and CDR2 are SGHRS and YFSETQ. In DNA form, the CDR3 reads TGCGCCAGCAGCTGGGCCAGTGATCAGCCCCAGCATTTT. Encoded protein: CASSWASDQPQHF. Variable domain in full (rest from reference TRBV5-1 and TRBJ1-5): KAGVTQTPRYLIKTRGQQVTLSCSPISGHRSVSWYQQTPGQGLQFLFEYFSETQRNKGNFPGRFSGRQFSNSRSEMNVSTLELGDSALYLCASSWASDQPQHFGDGTRLSIL.

The chain employs TRBV2 and TRBJ2-7; D remains unclear. This CDR3 has 15 residues. V was clipped by 3 bases and J by 1 base, with 13 bases between them. Germline lookup yields CDR1 SNHLY and CDR2 FYNNEI. Written as DNA, the CDR3 is TGTGCCAGCAGTGATTATAGAGGCAGATCCTACGAGCAGTACTTC. Protein sequence: CASSDYRGRSYEQYF.

The V and J genes are TRBV29-1 and TRBJ1-1; no firm D call. Germline values: CDR1 SQVTM, CDR2 ANQGSEA. The CDR3 is 12 amino acids. Between the trimmed V and J ends, which lost 4 bases and 3 bases, there was a span of 9 bases. The CDR3: CSVVGPHTEAFF. The CDR3 nucleotides read TGCAGCGTTGTTGGGCCCCACACTGAAGCTTTCTTT.

The V gene is TRBV2, the J gene TRBJ1-2; D remains unclear. The germline V and J ends were trimmed by 6 bases and 3 bases, with 14 bases remaining between them. The CDR3 is 14 amino acids. CDR1 and CDR2 (germline): SNHLY, FYNNEI. CDR3 sequence reads: CASRRPDGDYGYTF. CDR3 in DNA: TGTGCCAGCAGGAGACCAGACGGGGACTATGGCTACACCTTC.

The CDR3 reads CASSLAGGSQPQHF. The DNA for the CDR3 is TGTGCCAGCAGCTTAGCAGGGGGCAGTCAGCCCCAGCATTTT. The chain uses TRBV7-9 and TRBJ1-5, with 7 bases lining up with TRBD1. Germline CDR1 SEHNR, CDR2 FQNEAQ (reference sequence). The J segment lost 6 bases and the V segment lost 0 bases, leaving 2 bases of the junction unmatched. The CDR3 is 14 residues long.

J is TRBJ1-4 and V is TRBV10-3; the match to TRBD1 covers 9 bases. Trimming cost V 6 bases and J 5 bases; bases outside gene matches: 7. CDR3 length: 15 amino acids. Germline V gene sequence: CDR1 ENHRY, CDR2 SYGVKD. CDR3 DNA: TGTGCCATCAGAGAGGGACAGGGAAGAAATGAAAAACTGTTTTTT. It codes for CAIREGQGRNEKLFF.

The chain recombines TRBV10-3 with TRBJ2-1; TRBD1 matches 8 bases. CDR3 size: 18 residues. J was trimmed by 0 bases and V by 0 bases; bases with no gene match: 7. The germline V gene encodes CDR1 ENHRY and CDR2 SYGVKD. The CDR3 protein is CAISESSKQGGSYNEQFF. The CDR3 bases are TGTGCCATCAGTGAGTCGAGTAAACAGGGGGGCTCCTACAATGAGCAGTTCTTC.

The rearrangement joins TRBV2 to TRBJ2-3, with D tentatively TRBD2 (6 bases). Deletions cut 6 bases from V and 2 bases from J, with 12 bases between. Germline V lookup: CDR1 SNHLY, CDR2 FYNNEI. The CDR3 spans 14 residues. In DNA, the CDR3 is TGTGCCAGCAGAGCCGGGACTTACACAGATACGCAGTATTTT. It encodes CASRAGTYTDTQYF.

The V gene is TRBV19, the J gene TRBJ1-1; a possible D gene is TRBD1 (5 bases). Germline values: CDR1 LNHDA, CDR2 SQIVND (reference sequence). The V gene lost 3 bases and the J gene lost 4 bases, with 9 bases spanning the gap. The CDR3 is 13 amino acids. The CDR3: CASSMGRGTEAFF. CDR3 sequence (DNA): TGTGCCAGTAGTATGGGAAGGGGCACTGAAGCTTTCTTT.

The CDR3 spells CASSLTLENTEAFF. As DNA, the CDR3 is TGTGCCAGCAGCTTGACTCTGGAGAACACTGAAGCTTTCTTT. The chain is built from TRBV7-2 and TRBJ1-1; D remains ambiguous. Germline CDR1 is SGHTA and CDR2 is FQGNSA. Trimming cost V 3 bases and J 1 base, with 9 bases left between them. The CDR3 runs 14 residues.

The V gene is TRBV18, the J gene TRBJ1-1; no clear D gene. V dropped 4 bases and J dropped 7 bases, with 10 bases sitting between them. CDR3 length: 12 amino acids. Germline V CDR1 and CDR2: KGHSH, LQKENI. CDR3 residues: CASSQARDEAFF. The CDR3 DNA follows: TGTGCCAGCTCACAAGCGAGGGATGAAGCTTTCTTT.